This TCR beta chain was obtained from a study of T cell repertoires in cytomegalovirus infection. Study context: Public signatures in TCR beta pointed to CMV infection and matching HLA type. Study outcomes and limitations: People with CMV and the relevant HLA were identified by cumulative public TCR beta family frequency. Clonotypes of TCR beta that were HLA-C-restricted and CMV-specific dominated the ex vivo response.

CDR3 length: 14 residues. The ends lost 9 bases at V and 4 bases at J; junction bases unmatched: 8. Per germline, CDR1 MNHEY and CDR2 SVGEGT. This clonotype was seen at least ten times. Its specificity is unknown. TCRdb used MiXCR to reprocess the reads, holding one entry per CDR3 protein. This table holds about 700,000 distinct CDR3 sequences, roughly a third found once. This TCR came from a human donor in good health (CMV status not recorded). Some clones in this sample may be carry-over from other donors' samples. Sequences were derived from cultured PBMCs, sampled from culture after CMV antigen stimulation. The chain combines TRBV6-2 or TRBV6-3 with TRBJ2-3, with 9 bases identical to TRBD1. CDR3 bases: TGTGCCAGTACACGACAGGGGGACGCAGATACGCAGTATTTT. Protein product: CASTRQGDADTQYF.